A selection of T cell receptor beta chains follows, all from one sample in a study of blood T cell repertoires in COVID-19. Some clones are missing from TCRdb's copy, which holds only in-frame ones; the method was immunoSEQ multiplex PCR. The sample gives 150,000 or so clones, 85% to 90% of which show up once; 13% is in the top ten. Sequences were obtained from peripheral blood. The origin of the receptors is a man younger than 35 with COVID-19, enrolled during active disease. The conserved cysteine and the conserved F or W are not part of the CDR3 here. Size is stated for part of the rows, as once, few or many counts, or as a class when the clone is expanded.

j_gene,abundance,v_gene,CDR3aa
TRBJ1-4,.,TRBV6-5,ASRGQGVTELF
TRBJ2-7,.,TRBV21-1,ASSKVGLAGAYEQY
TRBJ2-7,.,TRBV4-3,ASSQASEAYEQY
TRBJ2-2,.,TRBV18,ASSHAGGELF
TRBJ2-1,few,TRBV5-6,ASSLGRGNEQF
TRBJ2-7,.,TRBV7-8,ASRGGRGFSYEQY
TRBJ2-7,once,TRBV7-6,ASSSQGVSGSDEQY
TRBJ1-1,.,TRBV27,ASSFGGENTEAF
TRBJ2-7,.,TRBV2,ASSAEAGYGRY
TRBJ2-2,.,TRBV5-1,ASSLGGTGELF
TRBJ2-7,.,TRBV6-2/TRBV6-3,ASSSRTRDYEQY
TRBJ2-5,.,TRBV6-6,ASRLQETQY
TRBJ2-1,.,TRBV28,ASRSKREARDEQF
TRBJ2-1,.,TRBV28,ASTAGGHLSYNEQF
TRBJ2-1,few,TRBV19,ARPHRGFYNEQF
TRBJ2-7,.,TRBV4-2,ASSQDTSQGLYYEQY
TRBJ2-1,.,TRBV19,ASSITASTGYNEQF
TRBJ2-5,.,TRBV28,ASRPPGQTQETQY
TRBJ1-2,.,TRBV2,ASSDPRTGAYGYT
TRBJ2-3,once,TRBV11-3,ASSHGQGASDTQY
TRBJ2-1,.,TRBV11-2,ASSVGGSYNEQF
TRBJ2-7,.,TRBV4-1,ASSQAQRTTSREQY
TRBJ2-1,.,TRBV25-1,ASSDAPGGGGVYNEQF
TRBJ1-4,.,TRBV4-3,ASSQEVVVNEKLF
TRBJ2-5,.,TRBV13,ASSLAGIQETQY
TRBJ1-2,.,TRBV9,ASTLGQGAYYGYT
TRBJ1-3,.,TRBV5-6,ASSLLETGNTIY
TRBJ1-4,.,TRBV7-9,ASSLVAGENEKLF
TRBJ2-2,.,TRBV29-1,SVGLWGTNTGELF
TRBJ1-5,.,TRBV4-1,ASSQAGLSAQPQH
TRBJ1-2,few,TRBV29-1,SVFLSGGYT
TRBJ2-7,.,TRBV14,ASSHGRGWRALSYEQY
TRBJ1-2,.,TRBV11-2,ASSLGLRNYGYT
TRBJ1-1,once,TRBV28,ASRPDRGSTEAF
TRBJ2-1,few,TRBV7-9,ASSSSSYNEQF
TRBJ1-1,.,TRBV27,ASSTWTGGMTEAF
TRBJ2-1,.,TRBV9,ASSVDPSGKVSYNEQF
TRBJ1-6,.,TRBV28,ASRMGTGTTYNSPLH
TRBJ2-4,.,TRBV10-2,ASSAREQNIQY
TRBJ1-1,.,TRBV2,ASSEKGTHPEAF
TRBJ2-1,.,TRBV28,ASSHRGLLLNEQF
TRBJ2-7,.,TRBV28,ASSSKGGDYEQY
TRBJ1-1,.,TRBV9,ASSANRGSEAF
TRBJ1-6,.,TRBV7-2,ASSPLTGVNSPLH
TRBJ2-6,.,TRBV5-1,ASSFPSRANVLT
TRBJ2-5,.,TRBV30,AWDRGSQETQY
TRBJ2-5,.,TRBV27,ASSRDRGETQY
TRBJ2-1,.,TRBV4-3,ASSQGGLAGEQF
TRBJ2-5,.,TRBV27,ASSIRDRGPETQY
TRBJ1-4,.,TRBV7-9,ASSWPRDTATNEKLF
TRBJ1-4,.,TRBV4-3,ASSHTQGSNEKLF
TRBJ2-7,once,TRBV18,ASSPRGQGADEQY
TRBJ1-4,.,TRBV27,ASTTGGSEKLF
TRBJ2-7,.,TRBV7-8,ASSPPTSNYEQY
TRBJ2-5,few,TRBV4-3,ASSQDPLVGAGGGRETQY